The clone carrying this T cell receptor (beta chain) showed up just once. The ends were cut back, 4 bases at V and 4 bases at J, with 19 bases in the middle. The CDR3 contains 16 residues. The V gene's germline CDR1 is SGHAT and CDR2 FQNNGV. These data are taken from a study of T cell changes during pregnancy in multiple sclerosis. Clones were sequenced by immunoSEQ multiplex PCR, and TCRdb holds only the in-frame ones, with some missing. The top ten clones hold approximately 0.45% of a sample with under 85,000 clones, over 80% of them seen once. V is TRBV11-2 and J is TRBJ1-1, with D possibly matching TRBD1 (6 bases). The specimen comprised CD4+ T cells from peripheral blood mononuclear cells, sampled in the second trimester of pregnancy. This clonotype was obtained from a female donor with multiple sclerosis, enrolled in a pregnancy study. The CDR3 protein is CASSYGEGVLSTEAFF. The CDR3 coding sequence is TGTGCCAGCAGCTACGGAGAGGGGGTTCTAAGCACTGAAGCTTTCTTT.